One and the same sample provided the 22 T cell receptor beta chains below, sequenced in a study of blood T cell repertoires in COVID-19. Assay: immunoSEQ multiplex PCR; the TCRdb copy retains only in-frame clones and omits some. The table has almost 250,000 clones, about nine tenths seen once. The material sequenced was peripheral blood. The receptors originated from a woman aged 55 to 70 who had recovered from COVID-19.

The rearrangement links TRBV19 to TRBJ1-1; TRBD1 aligns across 8 bases. Germline CDR1 LNHDA, CDR2 SQIVND (reference sequence). The CDR3 has 13 residues. The V and J ends lost 6 bases and 4 bases, in that order; junction bases with no gene match: 4. The CDR3 coding sequence is TGTGCCAGTAGCACTCAGGGGGCCACTGAAGCTTTCTTT. This gives the protein CASSTQGATEAFF.

CDR3 residues: CASSAQTGGQNTGELFF. CDR3 DNA: TGTGCCAGCAGCGCCCAAACGGGGGGTCAGAACACCGGGGAGCTGTTTTTT. The chain employs TRBV9 and TRBJ2-2, with 7 nucleotides matching TRBD2. V gave up 3 bases and J gave up 1 base; unmatched junction bases: 9. The CDR3 extends over 17 amino acids. Germline CDR1 is SGDLS and CDR2 is YYNGEE.

The chain employs TRBV19 and TRBJ2-3; D not resolved. V was clipped by 3 bases and J by 6 bases, with 10 bases between them. In germline, CDR1 is LNHDA, CDR2 SQIVND (reference sequence). The CDR3 extends over 13 amino acids. The CDR3 region is CASSMMARDTQYF. CDR3 bases: TGTGCCAGTAGTATGATGGCGCGGGATACGCAGTATTTT. Full variable domain (rest looked up from reference TRBV19 and TRBJ2-3): DGGITQSPKYLFRKEGQNVTLSCEQNLNHDAMYWYRQDPGQGLRLIYYSQIVNDFQKGDIAEGYSVSREKKESFPLTVTSAQKNPTAFYLCASSMMARDTQYFGPGTRLTVL.

V usage is TRBV11-3 and J usage is TRBJ2-3; 9 bases align to TRBD1. Germline CDR1 reads SGHNT; CDR2 reads YENEEA. CDR3 length equals 14 residues. V gave up 5 bases and J gave up 6 bases; unmatched junction bases: 6. The CDR3 reads CASSDRTGADTQYF. DNA for the CDR3: TGTGCCAGCAGCGACCGGACAGGGGCCGATACGCAGTATTTT.

The V gene is TRBV7-9, the J gene TRBJ1-2, with a weak D call TRBD1 (6 bases). Trimming took 5 bases from V and 7 from J, leaving 14 bases between them. CDR1 and CDR2 from the germline V gene are SEHNR and FQNEAQ (reference sequence). The CDR3 consists of 13 residues. The CDR3 loop reads CASSGDRQAGYTF. DNA of the CDR3: TGTGCCAGCAGCGGGGATCGACAGGCTGGCTACACCTTC.

V gene TRBV5-6 combines with J gene TRBJ2-7; no firm D call. The CDR3 covers 13 residues. The germline V gene encodes CDR1 SGHDT and CDR2 YYEEEE. V was cut by 2 bases and J by 2 bases, with 8 bases left in between. The DNA for the CDR3 is TGTGCCAGCAGCTTCTTCGTAACCTACGAGCAGTACTTC. Translation gives CASSFFVTYEQYF.

This chain joins TRBV5-6 and TRBJ1-6, with 10 positions matching TRBD1. The V and J ends lost 6 bases and 8 bases, in that order; junction bases with no gene match: 11. CDR1 and CDR2 (germline): SGHDT, YYEEEE. The length of the CDR3 is 16 residues. The CDR3 protein is CASTSGTGVWYSPLHF. The CDR3 DNA sequence: TGTGCCAGCACCTCCGGGACAGGGGTCTGGTATTCACCCCTCCACTTT.

This clone was counted once. V and J are TRBV4-2 and TRBJ1-2; no clear D gene. V was cut by 3 bases and J by 2 bases, with 10 bases left in between. This CDR3 spans 14 amino acids. Germline values: CDR1 LGHNA, CDR2 YNFKEQ. CDR3 loop: CASSQVEWNYGYTF. In nucleotides, the CDR3 is TGTGCCAGCAGCCAGGTAGAATGGAACTATGGCTACACCTTC.

Note on this clone: Other DNA sequences in the sample encode the same CDR3. The CDR3 sequence: CASSLSRDTEAFF. Written as DNA, the CDR3 is TGTGCCAGCAGCTTAAGCAGGGACACTGAAGCTTTCTTT. This chain connects TRBV7-3 to TRBJ1-1, with TRBD1 as a possible D gene (5 bases). The CDR3 contains 13 residues. Trimming removed 1 base from V and 3 bases from J, with 6 bases in between. Germline V gene sequence: CDR1 SGHTA, CDR2 FQGTGA.

The chain has TRBV4-3 and TRBJ2-7; TRBD1 aligns across 7 bases. The CDR3 length is 14 residues. V shed 1 base and J 4 bases; nucleotides not matched to a gene: 4. Germline V gene sequence: CDR1 LGHNA, CDR2 YSLEER. Here the CDR3 DNA reads TGCGCCAGCAGCCAAGCCCTACAGGGGTACGAGCAGTACTTC. This sequence encodes CASSQALQGYEQYF.

This sequence joins TRBV7-9 and TRBJ1-3; D unresolved. Germline V gene lookup returns CDR1 SEHNR and CDR2 FQNEAQ (reference sequence). This CDR3 contains 15 residues. V gave up 0 bases and J gave up 0 bases, with 6 bases separating them. CDR3 protein: CASSLAGISGNTIYF. Written as DNA, the CDR3 is TGTGCCAGCAGCTTAGCCGGTATCTCTGGAAACACCATATATTTT.

The chain combines TRBV28 with TRBJ2-7, with TRBD2 identical over 9 bases. This CDR3 spans 13 amino acids. The V gene end was trimmed by 8 bases and the J gene end by 6 bases; junction bases not matched to a gene: 8. Germline assignment: CDR1 MDHEN and CDR2 SYDVKM. CDR3 nucleotides: TGTGCCAGCCAGCGGGGGGTTGGAGGCGAGCAGTACTTC. Protein product: CASQRGVGGEQYF.

The CDR3 DNA sequence: TGTGCCAGCAGTTACCTCACACAGGGAAATCAGCCCCAGCATTTT. It is translated as CASSYLTQGNQPQHF. The chain has TRBV6-6 and TRBJ1-5; the D gene is possibly TRBD1 (6 bases). Germline V gene data show CDR1 as MNHNY and CDR2 as SVGAGI (reference sequence). The V end was cut by 2 bases, the J end by 4 bases, with 12 bases between. The CDR3 runs 15 residues.

The rearrangement joins TRBV7-2 to TRBJ1-2; tentatively, D is TRBD1 (5 bases). The CDR3 sequence is 15 residues long. The germline V gene has CDR1 SGHTA and CDR2 FQGNSA. Trimming removed 1 base at V and 1 base at J, with 10 bases between. CDR3: CASSLGRTHNYGYTF. CDR3 sequence (DNA): TGTGCCAGCAGCTTAGGTAGGACACATAACTATGGCTACACCTTC.

The chain has TRBV19 and TRBJ2-6; D may be TRBD1 (7 bases). V lost 3 bases to trimming and J lost 2 bases, with 14 bases between them. CDR1 is LNHDA, CDR2 SQIVND, per germline (reference sequence). The CDR3 runs to 17 residues. The CDR3 is CASSMEGAAAGANVLTF. CDR3 nucleotide sequence: TGTGCCAGTAGTATGGAGGGGGCGGCGGCTGGGGCCAACGTCCTGACTTTC.

The rearrangement links TRBV24-1 to TRBJ1-1; no definite D call. Germline V lookup: CDR1 KGHDR, CDR2 SFDVKD. This CDR3 is 14 amino acids long. V was trimmed by 2 bases and J by 5 bases, leaving 11 bases between them. The CDR3: CATSDSSAMTEAFF. The CDR3 coding sequence is TGTGCCACCAGTGATTCCTCCGCTATGACTGAAGCTTTCTTT.

The J gene is TRBJ2-1, the V gene TRBV19; no firm D call. Germline V lookup: CDR1 LNHDA, CDR2 SQIVND (reference sequence). Trimming left V 5 bases short and J 6 bases short, with 11 bases between. CDR3 size: 13 residues. CDR3: CASSLGQFNEQFF. The CDR3 region has the DNA TGTGCCAGTAGTTTGGGCCAATTCAATGAGCAGTTCTTC. Full variable domain (outside the CDR3, taken from reference TRBV19 and TRBJ2-1): DGGITQSPKYLFRKEGQNVTLSCEQNLNHDAMYWYRQDPGQGLRLIYYSQIVNDFQKGDIAEGYSVSREKKESFPLTVTSAQKNPTAFYLCASSLGQFNEQFFGPGTRLTVL.

The chain carries TRBV12-3 or TRBV12-4 and TRBJ1-2; D is ambiguous. The CDR3 spans 13 residues. V was cut by 5 bases and J by 14 bases, with 21 bases left in between. CDR3 in DNA: TGTGCCAGCAGTCTCCCCCCGGGATCCGTGTGGACCTTC. It specifies CASSLPPGSVWTF.

The V gene is TRBV5-1, the J gene TRBJ2-2; TRBD1 matches 7 bases. This CDR3 has 15 amino acids. V dropped 2 bases and J dropped 2; count of bases not matched to a gene: 3. The germline gives CDR1 SGHRS, CDR2 YFSETQ. The CDR3 protein is CASSLGDSNTGELFF. The CDR3 nucleotides read TGCGCCAGCAGCTTAGGGGACAGTAACACCGGGGAGCTGTTTTTT.

The J gene is TRBJ2-6, the V gene TRBV7-3; D is unresolved. The ends were cut back, 1 base at V and 2 bases at J, with 6 bases in the middle. Looked up from germline, CDR1 is SGHTA and CDR2 is FQGTGA. This CDR3 spans 15 amino acids. The CDR3 reads CASSLNSAGANVLTF. DNA of the CDR3: TGTGCCAGCAGCTTAAACTCTGCTGGGGCCAACGTCCTGACTTTC.

The chain recombines TRBV2 with TRBJ1-2; a possible D gene is TRBD1 (6 bases). Trimming cost V 10 bases and J 4 bases, with 13 bases left between them. CDR1 SNHLY and CDR2 FYNNEI come from the germline V gene. The CDR3 has 12 amino acids. The DNA of the CDR3 is TGTGCCACCACGGCAGGGGTCTATGGCTACACCTTC. This encodes CATTAGVYGYTF.

This chain connects TRBV10-3 to TRBJ2-7, with 9 bases fitting TRBD1. CDR1 and CDR2 from the germline V gene are ENHRY and SYGVKD. The CDR3 length is 15 residues. With V trimmed by 4 bases and J by 5 bases, 9 bases remained unmatched. The CDR3 coding sequence is TGTGCCATCAGTGGAGGACAGGGGAAAATCGACGAGCAGTACTTC. Protein product: CAISGGQGKIDEQYF.